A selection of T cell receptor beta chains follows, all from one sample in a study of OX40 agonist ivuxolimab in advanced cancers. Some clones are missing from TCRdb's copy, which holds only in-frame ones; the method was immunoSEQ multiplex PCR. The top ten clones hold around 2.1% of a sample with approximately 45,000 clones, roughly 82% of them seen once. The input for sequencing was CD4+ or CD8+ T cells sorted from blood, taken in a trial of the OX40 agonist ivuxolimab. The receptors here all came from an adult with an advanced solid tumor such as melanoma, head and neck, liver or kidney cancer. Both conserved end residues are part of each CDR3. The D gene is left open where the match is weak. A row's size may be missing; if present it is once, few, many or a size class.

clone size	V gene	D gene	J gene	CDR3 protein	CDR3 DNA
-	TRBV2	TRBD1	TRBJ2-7	CASSEGQGAWEQYF	TGTGCCAGCAGTGAAGGACAGGGGGCATGGGAGCAGTACTTC
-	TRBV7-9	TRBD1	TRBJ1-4	CASSLETGMNEKLFF	TGTGCCAGCAGCTTGGAGACAGGGATGAATGAAAAACTGTTTTTT
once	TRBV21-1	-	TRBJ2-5	CASSLGRDSEEAQYF	TGTGCCAGCAGCTTAGGGCGGGACTCCGAAGAGGCCCAGTACTTC
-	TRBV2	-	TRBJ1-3	CASSLSGARGGNTIYF	TGTGCCAGCAGCCTCTCGGGAGCCAGGGGAGGAAACACCATATATTTT
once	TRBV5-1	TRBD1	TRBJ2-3	CASSVSGTGLDTQYF	TGCGCCAGCAGCGTCTCCGGGACAGGGTTAGATACGCAGTATTTT
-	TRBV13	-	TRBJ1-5	CASSSQGSNQPQHF	TGTGCCAGCAGCTCCCAGGGGAGCAATCAGCCCCAGCATTTT
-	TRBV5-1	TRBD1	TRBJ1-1	CASSPGGGTEAFF	TGCGCCAGCAGCCCAGGGGGTGGCACTGAAGCTTTCTTT
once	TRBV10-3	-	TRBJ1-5	CAISVSGGNQPQHF	TGTGCCATCAGTGTTTCAGGGGGCAATCAGCCCCAGCATTTT
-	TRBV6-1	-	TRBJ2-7	CASRRDRDYEQYF	TGTGCCAGCAGGCGGGACAGAGACTACGAGCAGTACTTC
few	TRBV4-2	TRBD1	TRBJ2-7	CASSRRTGQYF	TGTGCCAGCAGCCGAAGGACAGGGCAGTACTTC
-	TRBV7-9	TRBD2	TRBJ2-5	CASISSGRSETQYF	TGTGCCAGCATCTCTAGCGGGAGGAGTGAGACCCAGTACTTC
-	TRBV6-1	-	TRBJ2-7	CASSEPFRVQGEQYF	TGTGCCAGCAGTGAACCGTTCAGGGTACAGGGCGAGCAGTACTTC
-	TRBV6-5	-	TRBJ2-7	CASSYFPDYEQYF	TGTGCCAGCAGTTACTTTCCAGACTACGAGCAGTACTTC
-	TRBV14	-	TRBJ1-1	CASSQDRGGTEAFF	TGTGCCAGCAGCCAAGATCGGGGGGGCACTGAAGCTTTCTTT
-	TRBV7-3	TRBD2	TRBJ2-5	CASSLGGDSLGTQYF	TGTGCCAGCAGCTTAGGGGGGGATTCTCTAGGGACCCAGTACTTC
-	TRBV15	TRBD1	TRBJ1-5	CATSSRRTGGGQPQHF	TGTGCCACCAGCAGCCGACGGACAGGGGGCGGTCAGCCCCAGCATTTT
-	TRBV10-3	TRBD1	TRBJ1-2	CAISPAGTGNYGYTF	TGTGCCATCAGCCCCGCCGGGACAGGAAACTATGGCTACACCTTC
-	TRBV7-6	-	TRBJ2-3	CASSLSVQSDTQYF	TGTGCCAGCAGCTTAAGCGTGCAGTCAGATACGCAGTATTTT
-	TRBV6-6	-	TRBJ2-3	CASSYLGLSTDTQYF	TGTGCCAGCAGTTACTTGGGACTTTCCACAGATACGCAGTATTTT
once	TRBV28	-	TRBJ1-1	CASSLAGRTSTEAFF	TGTGCCAGCAGTTTGGCGGGAAGAACTTCCACTGAAGCTTTCTTT
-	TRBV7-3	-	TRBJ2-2	CASSLGQANTGELFF	TGTGCCAGCAGCCTTGGACAAGCGAACACCGGGGAGCTGTTTTTT
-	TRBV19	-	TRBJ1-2	CASSIGGHGDYGYTF	TGTGCCAGTAGTATAGGGGGGCACGGGGACTATGGCTACACCTTC
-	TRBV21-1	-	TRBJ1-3	CASSGTDSGNTIYF	TGTGCCAGCAGCGGGACAGACTCTGGAAACACCATATATTTT
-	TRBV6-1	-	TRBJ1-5	CASSRSGADQPQHF	TGTGCCAGCAGCCGGTCAGGGGCCGATCAGCCCCAGCATTTT